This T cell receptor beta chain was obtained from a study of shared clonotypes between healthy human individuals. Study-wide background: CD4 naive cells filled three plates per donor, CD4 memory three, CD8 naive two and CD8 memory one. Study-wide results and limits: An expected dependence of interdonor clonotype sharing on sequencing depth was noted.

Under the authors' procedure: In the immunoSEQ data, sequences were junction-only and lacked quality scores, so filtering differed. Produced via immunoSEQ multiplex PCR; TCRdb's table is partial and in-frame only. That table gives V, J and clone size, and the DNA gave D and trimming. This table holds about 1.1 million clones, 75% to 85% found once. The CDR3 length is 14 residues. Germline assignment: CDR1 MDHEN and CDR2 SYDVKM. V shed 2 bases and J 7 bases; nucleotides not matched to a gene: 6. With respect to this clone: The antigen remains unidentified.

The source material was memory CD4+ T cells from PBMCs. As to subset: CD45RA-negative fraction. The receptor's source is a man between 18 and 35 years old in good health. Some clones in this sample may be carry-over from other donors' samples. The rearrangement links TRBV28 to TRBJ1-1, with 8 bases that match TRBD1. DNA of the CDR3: TGTGCCAGCAGTTTAGTGGCAGGGGGCTTTGAAGCTTTCTTT. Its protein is CASSLVAGGFEAFF.